This T cell receptor (beta chain) was captured in a study of circulating CD8 cells and anti-PD-1 response in melanoma (dated by TCRdb to between 2020 and 2021). For the study in its entirety: Nivolumab was administered to patients intravenously at 3 mg/kg every 2 weeks. The melanoma cohort included approximately 13 patients, of whom seven received anti-PD-1 as first-line therapy and six had previously received targeted therapy or immunotherapy. Patients with complete or partial responses were classified as responders, and patients with stable or progressive disease (RECIST v1.1) were classified as non-responders. A total of around 11 melanoma patients were included in the TCR repertoire analysis, 4 of them responders and 7 non-responders. In on-treatment samples, a biotinylated anti-human IgG4 antibody was used to detect PD-1. What the research found in general, with its limitations: Repertoires were largely private between subsets, with under 8% of TRB clonotypes shared at M1; sharing was highest between DPOS and TIGIT. Diversity was greatest in the DNEG repertoire, PD-1 and DPOS had similar and higher clonality, and TIGIT repertoires had the lowest diversity. Both treatment-naive and previously treated patients were included in the cohort, and this mixing was noted by the authors as something that could influence results. The published TCR repertoire comparisons used only baseline and M1 samples from a small cohort with few responders. Because material was limited, experiments were generally done without replicates. Tumor material was not accessible, so tumor reactivity was assessed by peptide assays on expanded sorted subsets instead.

Sequencing relied on a NextSeq 500. Starting from around 15 ng of total RNA, TCR libraries were made with the QIAseq Immune Repertoire RNA Library Kit, Human TCR Panel. TCR libraries were sequenced on an Illumina NextSeq with a Mid Output V2 kit, using asymmetric 261x41 paired-end reads. Every TCR library was diluted down to roughly 4 nM, then pooled, denatured and loaded at about 1 pM. As for how the authors treated the data: TCR FASTQ files were processed in the QIAGEN GeneGlobe Data Analysis Center, and downstream analysis was performed in R 3.5.2. To get clonality, Shannon entropy was normalized by the log of the number of unique productive sequences and the result was subtracted from one. TRA or TRB clonotypes differing in abundance between baseline and M1 were identified within each subset by Fisher exact tests at 5% FDR. Differentially abundant clonotypes were grouped as emerging, expanding, contracting or non-expanding/contracting. Morisita's overlap index was used to measure repertoire overlap between patients. Through fastp at Q25 and MiXCR, TCRdb rebuilt clones from the public reads, retaining in-frame beta chains. Each entry merges the rows of one CDR3 protein and shows their most common DNA and genes. The V and J calls come from TCRdb's annotation, not from the publication. The sample has some 1,000 distinct CDR3 sequences on record, around 7.5% of them singletons. About 17% of the sample comes from the top ten.

Looking up the germline V gene (reference sequence) yields CDR1 LNHDA and CDR2 SQIVND. Reading from cysteine to phenylalanine, the CDR3 counts 13 amino acids. CDR3 DNA only is kept here, 39 bases in frame from base 1. Trimming removed 6 bases from V and 2 bases from J; the gene matches leave 1 base unexplained. Using a BD FACSAria II cell sorter, four subsets defined by PD-1 and/or TIGIT were sorted from live CD3+CD8+TCRalphabeta+ cells. Circulating CD8 T cells were sorted into four subsets by PD-1 and TIGIT expression to characterize their relevance to anti-PD-1 therapy response. Both TCR alpha and TCR beta chains were sequenced from each sorted CD8 T-cell subset. Peripheral blood was collected at three points: before the first anti-PD-1 injection, after two injections and after four injections. Ficoll gradient centrifugation was used to isolate PBMCs immediately. Until use, PBMCs were cryopreserved in liquid nitrogen in RPMI containing around 20% FCS and around 10% DMSO. Thawed PBMCs were stained with a viability dye and antibodies against CD3, CD8alpha, TCRalphabeta, PD-1 and TIGIT. The RNeasy Kit was used to extract total RNA, and all samples came in with a RIN above 7.

On this clonotype itself: There is no known antigen for this receptor. No quality values exist for individual bases; no much larger clone is one base distant.

The V and J segments used are TRBV19 and TRBJ2-5; 9 nucleotides in the junction match TRBD1. The receptor's source is a human donor with melanoma. Material: CD8+ T cells from PBMCs, obtained at baseline or after one month of anti-PD-1 therapy (not recorded which). CDR3 loop: CASRGQGQETQYF. The bases read TGTGCCAGTAGAGGACAGGGGCAAGAGACCCAGTACTTC.